The 29 T cell receptor beta chains given below trace back to one sample, sequenced in a study of CD8 T cells in ankylosing spondylitis. TCRdb itself ran the 5' RACE reads through MiXCR, one entry per CDR3 protein. The repertoire has tens of thousands of distinct CDR3 sequences, roughly 27% of them found once; the top ten carry over 50%. The material sequenced was blood, either unsorted or a sorted T cell fraction (not recorded which). The receptors originated from a male donor with ankylosing spondylitis or in good health (not recorded which).

The chain uses TRBV11-1 and TRBJ2-5; no definite D call. CDR1 is SGHAT and CDR2 is FQDESV in the germline V gene (reference sequence). V was cut by 5 bases and J by 0 bases, with 10 bases left in between. This CDR3 is 14 amino acids long. The CDR3 DNA sequence: TGTGCCAGCAGCGCCCGCTGGAACCAAGAGACCCAGTACTTC. It translates to CASSARWNQETQYF.

The chain carries TRBV5-1 and TRBJ1-4; D might be TRBD1 (5 bases). The germline V gene has CDR1 SGHRS and CDR2 YFSETQ. V dropped 2 bases and J dropped 4 bases, with 12 bases sitting between them. This CDR3 contains 15 residues. The CDR3 DNA reads TGCGCCAGCAGCTTAACCGGGACCTTTAATGAAAAACTGTTTTTT. This gives the protein CASSLTGTFNEKLFF.

Many counts were recorded for this clonotype. The V gene is TRBV5-1, the J gene TRBJ2-2, with 11 bases that match TRBD1. Germline lookup yields CDR1 SGHRS and CDR2 YFSETQ. This CDR3 has 15 residues. With 3 bases clipped from V and 6 bases from J, the junction kept 4 bases outside the gene matches. In DNA form, the CDR3 reads TGCGCCAGCAGCTCACCGGGACAGGGGGCCGGGGAGCTGTTTTTT. This gives the protein CASSSPGQGAGELFF.

In this sample, this clonotype turned up a few times. The chain employs TRBV19 and TRBJ1-1, with D unclear. Trimming took 8 bases from V and 1 from J, leaving 11 bases between them. Germline CDR1 LNHDA, CDR2 SQIVND (reference sequence). The CDR3 loop spans 13 amino acids. The CDR3 sequence: CASAPDWNTEAFF. The CDR3 DNA is TGTGCCAGTGCCCCGGACTGGAACACTGAAGCTTTCTTT.

This clonotype was found a few times. This CDR3 reads CASSLGPDNYEQYF. CDR3 nucleotide sequence: TGCGCCAGCAGCCTGGGACCGGACAACTACGAGCAGTACTTC. The chain has TRBV5-1 and TRBJ2-7; D is perhaps TRBD1 or TRBD2 (5 bases each). CDR3 size: 14 residues. The V end was cut by 4 bases, the J end by 3 bases, with 14 bases between. Looked up from germline, CDR1 is SGHRS and CDR2 is YFSETQ.

This clonotype showed up just a few times. This CDR3 is CASSLVRGEGYTF. The CDR3 DNA follows: TGTGCCAGCAGCTTAGTACGGGGAGAGGGCTACACCTTC. The genes are TRBV7-9 and TRBJ1-2, with D unresolved. Germline CDR1 SEHNR, CDR2 FQNEAQ (reference sequence). Trimming cost V 1 base and J 8 bases, with 11 bases left between them. The CDR3 extends over 13 amino acids. The full variable domain, completed using reference TRBV7-9 and TRBJ1-2, is DTGVSQNPRHKITKRGQNVTFRCDPISEHNRLYWYRQTLGQGPEFLTYFQNEAQLEKSRLLSDRFSAERPKGSFSTLEIQRTEQGDSAMYLCASSLVRGEGYTFGSGTRLTVV.

There are a few counts of this clonotype. This chain uses TRBV18 with TRBJ2-2; possible D gene TRBD2, 5 bases. The CDR3 totals 16 residues. Per the germline V gene, CDR1 is KGHSH and CDR2 is LQKENI. V lost 1 base to trimming and J lost 1 base, with 10 bases between them. The CDR3 sequence: CASSPRRGLNTGELFF. CDR3 sequence (DNA): TGTGCCAGCTCACCACGGAGAGGGCTGAACACCGGGGAGCTGTTTTTT.

The chain recombines TRBV5-8 with TRBJ2-4; no reliable D call. Per the germline V gene, CDR1 is SGHTS and CDR2 is YDEGEE. The CDR3 runs to 16 residues. V lost 7 bases and J 0 bases, leaving 17 bases between the germline ends. CDR3 sequence (DNA): TGTGCCAGCGCTCAGCCTCTTGGGTTAGCCAAAAACATTCAGTACTTC. Translating gives CASAQPLGLAKNIQYF.

This clonotype was counted at least ten times. The V gene is TRBV4-1, the J gene TRBJ2-1; the match to TRBD2 covers 10 bases. Germline V gives CDR1 MGHRA, CDR2 YSYEKL. Germline trimming cut 4 bases from V and 5 bases from J; bases unmatched to any gene: 5. This CDR3 spans 15 amino acids. CDR3 nucleotide sequence: TGCGCCAGCAGCCCACTAGCGGGAACCAACAATGAGCAGTTCTTC. Its protein is CASSPLAGTNNEQFF.

The chain uses TRBV29-1 and TRBJ1-6; 9 bases are shared with TRBD1. CDR1 SQVTM and CDR2 ANQGSEA come from the germline V gene. Losses at the gene ends were 4 bases for V and 8 bases for J; bases not matched to a gene: 6. This CDR3 spans 14 amino acids. The CDR3 nucleotides are TGCAGCGTTGGTGGGACAGGGACTGATTCACCCCTCCACTTT. This translates into CSVGGTGTDSPLHF.

This clonotype was counted a few times. The chain carries TRBV19 and TRBJ2-1; 7 bases are a match to TRBD2. V shed 4 bases, J shed 7 bases, and the junction held 7 bases outside the gene matches. CDR1 and CDR2 (germline): LNHDA, SQIVND (reference sequence). This CDR3 is 14 amino acids long. The chain's CDR3 is CASSTREVRNEQFF. The CDR3 nucleotides are TGTGCCAGTAGTACCCGGGAGGTAAGGAATGAGCAGTTCTTC. The whole variable domain, remainder taken from reference TRBV19 and TRBJ2-1, is DGGITQSPKYLFRKEGQNVTLSCEQNLNHDAMYWYRQDPGQGLRLIYYSQIVNDFQKGDIAEGYSVSREKKESFPLTVTSAQKNPTAFYLCASSTREVRNEQFFGPGTRLTVL.

The rearrangement uses TRBV20-1 and TRBJ2-2, with D tentatively TRBD1 (6 bases). The CDR3 sequence is 14 residues long. Trimming removed 5 bases from V and 5 bases from J, with 15 bases in between. Germline V CDR1 and CDR2: DFQATT, SNEGSKA (reference sequence). In DNA form, the CDR3 reads TGCAGTGCTCATATTAGAACAGGGACCGGGGAGCTGTTTTTT. This sequence encodes CSAHIRTGTGELFF.

The chain links TRBV5-1 to TRBJ2-2; D unresolved. V gave up 2 bases and J gave up 5 bases, with 19 bases separating them. The germline gives CDR1 SGHRS, CDR2 YFSETQ. The CDR3 covers 17 residues. In DNA, the CDR3 is TGCGCCAGCAGCTTAACCCCGGGTAGGGAACAGACCGGGGAGCTGTTTTTT. As protein: CASSLTPGREQTGELFF.

This clonotype was detected only a few times. DNA of the CDR3: TGCGCCAGCAGCTTGGATCTCTACAACACAGATACGCAGTATTTT. It yields the protein CASSLDLYNTDTQYF. The rearrangement joins TRBV5-1 to TRBJ2-3; unclear D gene. This CDR3 is 15 amino acids long. CDR1 is SGHRS, CDR2 YFSETQ, per germline. With 0 bases removed from V and 2 bases from J, the gap between germline ends came to 10 bases.

This clonotype has only a few counts. The V gene is TRBV5-1, the J gene TRBJ2-1; D gene ambiguous. The germline V and J ends were trimmed by 0 bases and 4 bases, with 5 bases remaining between them. The CDR3 totals 13 residues. Germline V gene lookup returns CDR1 SGHRS and CDR2 YFSETQ. As DNA, the CDR3 is TGCGCCAGCAGCTTGGCCATTTACAATGAGCAGTTCTTC. This sequence encodes CASSLAIYNEQFF.

This chain connects TRBV7-9 to TRBJ1-4, with 8 bases matching TRBD1. Germline CDR1 reads SEHNR; CDR2 reads FQNEAQ (reference sequence). V shed 1 base, J shed 8 bases, and the junction held 6 bases outside the gene matches. The CDR3 has 15 residues. The CDR3 is CASSLGAPGGEKLFF. DNA of the CDR3: TGTGCCAGCAGCTTAGGGGCGCCAGGGGGCGAAAAACTGTTTTTT.

The V call is TRBV7-9, the J call TRBJ2-3; 7 positions agree with TRBD2. The CDR3 covers 15 residues. V shed 4 bases and J 6 bases; nucleotides not matched to a gene: 10. The germline gives CDR1 SEHNR, CDR2 FQNEAQ (reference sequence). CDR3: CASSSRRVGRDTQYF. CDR3 sequence (DNA): TGTGCCAGCAGCTCCAGAAGGGTCGGGAGGGATACGCAGTATTTT.

This chain uses TRBV20-1 with TRBJ2-3, with D tentatively TRBD1 (5 bases). Trimming left V 7 bases short and J 1 base short, with 9 bases between. The length of the CDR3 is 12 residues. CDR1 is DFQATT and CDR2 is SNEGSKA in the germline V gene (reference sequence). The CDR3 DNA is TGCAGTGGAGTAGGGGGCACAGATACGCAGTATTTT. Translation gives CSGVGGTDTQYF.

This clonotype was recorded at least ten times. J is TRBJ2-3 and V is TRBV20-1, with D maybe TRBD1 (6 bases). This CDR3 is built from 18 residues. CDR1 DFQATT and CDR2 SNEGSKA come from the germline V gene (reference sequence). Trimming left V 1 base short and J 0 bases short, with 20 bases between. The CDR3 region has the DNA TGCAGTGCTAGAGTCCCCGCCGGGACACCTTCTAGCACAGATACGCAGTATTTT. Protein product: CSARVPAGTPSSTDTQYF.

The chain uses TRBV20-1 and TRBJ2-5; no reliable D call. V was trimmed by 4 bases and J by 2 bases, leaving 11 bases between them. Per germline, CDR1 DFQATT and CDR2 SNEGSKA (reference sequence). This CDR3 contains 13 residues. The CDR3 coding sequence is TGCAGTGCTAAGTTAGGTGGGCAAGAGACCCAGTACTTC. Residues: CSAKLGGQETQYF.

The CDR3: CASSLSGALTGELFF. The DNA of the CDR3 is TGCGCCAGCAGCTTGTCGGGGGCGCTGACCGGGGAGCTGTTTTTT. The chain recombines TRBV5-1 with TRBJ2-2; D might be TRBD1 or TRBD2, each matching 6 bases. Germline CDR1 is SGHRS and CDR2 is YFSETQ. V gave up 1 base and J gave up 5 bases, with 12 bases separating them. The CDR3 has 15 residues.

This clonotype was seen a few times. This sequence joins TRBV5-6 and TRBJ1-4, with D hard to call. V dropped 4 bases and J dropped 7 bases, with 11 bases sitting between them. Per the germline V gene, CDR1 is SGHDT and CDR2 is YYEEEE. This CDR3 is 13 amino acids long. CDR3 sequence: CASSPGLGEKLFF. The DNA for the CDR3 is TGTGCCAGCAGCCCAGGACTCGGTGAAAAACTGTTTTTT.

In this sample, this clonotype turned up many times. The chain employs TRBV25-1 and TRBJ1-1; tentative D call: TRBD1 (5 bases). V lost 8 bases and J lost 7, with 11 bases in between. The CDR3 loop spans 11 amino acids. CDR1 is MGHDK, CDR2 SYGVNS, per germline. The CDR3 loop is CASDGTYEAFF. The DNA of the CDR3 is TGTGCCAGCGATGGGACGTATGAAGCTTTCTTT.

The CDR3 spells CATSEIDTQYF. As DNA, the CDR3 is TGTGCCACCAGTGAAATAGATACGCAGTATTTT. The J gene is TRBJ2-3, the V gene TRBV24-1; D gene uncertain. Germline values: CDR1 KGHDR, CDR2 SFDVKD. This CDR3 has 11 residues. V was shortened by 4 bases and J by 5 bases, with 3 bases between the two germline ends.

The chain links TRBV9 to TRBJ1-1; D perhaps matches TRBD1 (5 bases). Trimming left V 4 bases short and J 3 bases short, with 19 bases between. Germline V CDR1 and CDR2: SGDLS, YYNGEE. This CDR3 contains 16 residues. The CDR3: CASSPPGEGVHTEAFF. Here the CDR3 DNA reads TGTGCCAGCAGCCCCCCGGGGGAGGGCGTCCACACTGAAGCTTTCTTT.

This clonotype came up a few times. This chain uses TRBV6-1 with TRBJ1-6; perhaps TRBD1 as D (6 bases). This CDR3 has 16 amino acids. V lost 10 bases and J 7 bases, leaving 23 bases between the germline ends. Germline V gene lookup returns CDR1 MNHNS and CDR2 SASEGT. CDR3 DNA sequence: TGTGCCACCCAACCCCACAGGGACGGAGGCAATTCACCCCTCCACTTT. Translated: CATQPHRDGGNSPLHF.

This chain connects TRBV9 to TRBJ1-1; D may be TRBD1 (5 bases). The V end was cut by 2 bases, the J end by 0 bases, with 11 bases between. The germline V gene encodes CDR1 SGDLS and CDR2 YYNGEE. The CDR3 consists of 15 residues. The CDR3 bases are TGTGCCAGCAGCGTCCAGGGCACAATGAACACTGAAGCTTTCTTT. Protein sequence: CASSVQGTMNTEAFF.

The chain couples TRBV5-1 to TRBJ1-4; TRBD1 aligns across 8 bases. Trimming cost V 4 bases and J 6 bases; bases outside gene matches: 2. Germline V gives CDR1 SGHRS, CDR2 YFSETQ. The CDR3 extends over 13 amino acids. CDR3 in DNA: TGCGCCAGCAGCCCGGACAGGGATGAAAAACTGTTTTTT. This gives the protein CASSPDRDEKLFF.

The chain couples TRBV12-3 or TRBV12-4 to TRBJ1-4, with TRBD1 matching 9 bases. The CDR3 is 15 residues long. The V segment lost 6 bases and the J segment 10 bases; nucleotides outside the gene matches: 12. The CDR3 spells CASSLTGTGQGKLFF. The CDR3 nucleotides read TGTGCCAGCAGCCTCACCGGGACAGGGCAAGGAAAACTGTTTTTT.